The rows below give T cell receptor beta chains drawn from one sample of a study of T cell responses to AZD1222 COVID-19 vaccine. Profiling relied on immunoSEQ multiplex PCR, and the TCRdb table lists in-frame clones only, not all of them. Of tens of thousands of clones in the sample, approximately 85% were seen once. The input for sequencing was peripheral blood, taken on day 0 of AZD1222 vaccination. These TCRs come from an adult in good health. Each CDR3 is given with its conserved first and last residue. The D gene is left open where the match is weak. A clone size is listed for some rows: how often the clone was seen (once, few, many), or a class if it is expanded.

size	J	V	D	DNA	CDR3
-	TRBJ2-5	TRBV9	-	TGTGCCAGCAGCGTAGCTAGCCAAGAGACCCAGTACTTC	CASSVASQETQYF
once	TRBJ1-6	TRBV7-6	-	TGTGCCAGCAGCTTAGTAGAGAGATCACCCCTCCACTTT	CASSLVERSPLHF
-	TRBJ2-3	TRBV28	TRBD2	TGTGCCAGCAGTCCCGGACTAGCCCTACAGTACCTCACAGATACGCAGTATTTT	CASSPGLALQYLTDTQYF
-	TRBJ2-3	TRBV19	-	TGTGCCAGTAGTTCCGTTAGTACAGATACGCAGTATTTT	CASSSVSTDTQYF
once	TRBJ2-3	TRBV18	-	TGTGCCAGCTCAACACAGAACACAGATACGCAGTATTTT	CASSTQNTDTQYF
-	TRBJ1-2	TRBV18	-	TGTGCCAGCTCATCCGGGACCGCCCAAGGCTATGGCTACACCTTC	CASSSGTAQGYGYTF
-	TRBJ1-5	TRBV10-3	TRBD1	TGTGCCACCCAATCCGGGACAGAAAATCAGCCCCAGCATTTT	CATQSGTENQPQHF
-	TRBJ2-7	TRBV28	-	TGTGCCAGCAGTCAGATACAGGGCCGAGGGGACGAGCAGTACTTC	CASSQIQGRGDEQYF
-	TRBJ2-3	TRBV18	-	TGTGCCAGCTCTCCGCCCGGGACGAGCACAGATACGCAGTATTTT	CASSPPGTSTDTQYF
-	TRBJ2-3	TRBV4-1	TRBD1	TGCGCCAGCAGCCAAGATCCGGGACAGGGGGCAGATACGCAGTATTTT	CASSQDPGQGADTQYF
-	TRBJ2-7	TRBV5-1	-	TGCGCCAGCAGCTTGAGTAGTGGGTCATATACCTACGAGCAGTACTTC	CASSLSSGSYTYEQYF
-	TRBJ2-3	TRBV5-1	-	TGCGCCAGCAGCTTGGGTGATTTCACAGATACGCAGTATTTT	CASSLGDFTDTQYF
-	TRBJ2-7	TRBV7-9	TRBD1	TGTGCCAGCACCCCGAGAGGGGGCAGGGTCAGAGAGCAGTACTTC	CASTPRGGRVREQYF
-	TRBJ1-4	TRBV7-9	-	TGTGCCAGCGGGGAAGAAAGGGAGATTAATGAAAAACTGTTTTTT	CASGEEREINEKLFF
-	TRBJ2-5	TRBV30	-	TGTGCCTGGAGTTTGAGGGGTGAGACCCAGTACTTC	CAWSLRGETQYF
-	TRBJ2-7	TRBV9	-	TGTGCCAGCAGCGGATATGGCTCCTACGAGCAGTACTTC	CASSGYGSYEQYF
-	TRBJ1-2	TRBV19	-	TGTGCCAGTAGTATAGATGTGACAGTAACTAACTATGGCTACACCTTC	CASSIDVTVTNYGYTF
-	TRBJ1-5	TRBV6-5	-	TGTGCCAGCAGTTATACGGCAGCCGAAACAAATCAGCCCCAGCATTTT	CASSYTAAETNQPQHF